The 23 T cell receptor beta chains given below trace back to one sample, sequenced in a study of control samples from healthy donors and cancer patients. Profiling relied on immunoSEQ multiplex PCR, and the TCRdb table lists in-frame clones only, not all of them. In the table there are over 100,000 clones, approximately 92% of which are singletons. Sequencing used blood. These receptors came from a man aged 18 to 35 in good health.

CDR3 protein: CASSQASGPGNTIYF. CDR3 sequence (DNA): TGCGCCAGCAGCCAAGCTTCCGGTCCCGGAAACACCATATATTTT. This chain uses TRBV4-1 with TRBJ1-3; D not resolved. Trimming shortened V by 1 base and J by 4 bases, and 11 bases separated the two germline ends. Looked up from germline, CDR1 is MGHRA and CDR2 is YSYEKL. This CDR3 region has 15 residues.

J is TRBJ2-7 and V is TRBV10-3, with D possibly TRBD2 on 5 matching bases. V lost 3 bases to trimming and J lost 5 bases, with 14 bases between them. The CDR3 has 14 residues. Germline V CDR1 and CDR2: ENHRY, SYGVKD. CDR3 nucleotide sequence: TGTGCCATCAGTGATTATCGGGGTGGAAACGAGCAGTACTTC. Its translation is CAISDYRGGNEQYF.

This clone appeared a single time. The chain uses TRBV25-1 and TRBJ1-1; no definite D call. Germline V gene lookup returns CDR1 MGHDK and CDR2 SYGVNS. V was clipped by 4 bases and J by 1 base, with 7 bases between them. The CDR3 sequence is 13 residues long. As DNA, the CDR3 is TGTGCCAGCAGTGCGCCCCCGAACACTGAAGCTTTCTTT. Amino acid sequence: CASSAPPNTEAFF.

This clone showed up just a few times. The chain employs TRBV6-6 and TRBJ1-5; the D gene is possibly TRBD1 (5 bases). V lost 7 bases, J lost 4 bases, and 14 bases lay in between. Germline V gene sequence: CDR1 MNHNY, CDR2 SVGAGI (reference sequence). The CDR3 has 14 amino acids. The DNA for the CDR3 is TGTGCCAGCACCGGGGACTCCGGTAATCAGCCCCAGCATTTT. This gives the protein CASTGDSGNQPQHF.

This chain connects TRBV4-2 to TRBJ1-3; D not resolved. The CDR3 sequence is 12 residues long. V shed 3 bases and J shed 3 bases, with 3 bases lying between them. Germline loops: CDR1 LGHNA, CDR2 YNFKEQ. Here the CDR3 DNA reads TGTGCCAGCAGCCAGGTTGGAAACACCATATATTTT. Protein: CASSQVGNTIYF.

The CDR3 DNA is TGTGCCAGCAGCTTACCTGCGACAGGCTATGGCTACACCTTC. Protein: CASSLPATGYGYTF. The chain is built from TRBV13 and TRBJ1-2; tentative D call: TRBD1 (6 bases). CDR3 length: 14 residues. Trimming took 2 bases from V and 4 from J, leaving 11 bases between them. Looked up from germline, CDR1 is PRHDT and CDR2 is FYEKMQ (reference sequence). Combining the CDR3 with reference TRBV13 and TRBJ1-2 gives the whole variable domain AAGVIQSPRHLIKEKRETATLKCYPIPRHDTVYWYQQGPGQDPQFLISFYEKMQSDKGSIPDRFSAQQFSDYHSELNMSSLELGDSALYFCASSLPATGYGYTFGSGTRLTVV.

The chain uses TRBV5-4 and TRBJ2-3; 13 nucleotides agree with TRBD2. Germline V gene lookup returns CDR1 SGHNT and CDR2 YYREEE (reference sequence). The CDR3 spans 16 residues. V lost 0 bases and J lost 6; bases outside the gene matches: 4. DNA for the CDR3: TGTGCCAGCAGCTTGGTGGGACTAGCGGGGCGGGATACGCAGTATTTT. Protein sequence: CASSLVGLAGRDTQYF.

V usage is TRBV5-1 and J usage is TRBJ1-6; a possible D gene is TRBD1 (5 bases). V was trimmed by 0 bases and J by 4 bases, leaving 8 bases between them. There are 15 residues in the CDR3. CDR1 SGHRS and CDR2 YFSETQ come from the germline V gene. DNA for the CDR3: TGCGCCAGCAGCTTGGGGCAGGGTTATAATTCACCCCTCCACTTT. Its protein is CASSLGQGYNSPLHF. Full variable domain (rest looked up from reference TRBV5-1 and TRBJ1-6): KAGVTQTPRYLIKTRGQQVTLSCSPISGHRSVSWYQQTPGQGLQFLFEYFSETQRNKGNFPGRFSGRQFSNSRSEMNVSTLELGDSALYLCASSLGQGYNSPLHFGNGTRLTVT.

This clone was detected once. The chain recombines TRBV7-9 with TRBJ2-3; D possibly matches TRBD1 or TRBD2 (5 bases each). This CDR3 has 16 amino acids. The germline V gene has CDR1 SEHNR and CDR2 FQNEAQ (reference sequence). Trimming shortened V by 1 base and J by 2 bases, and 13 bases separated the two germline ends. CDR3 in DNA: TGTGCCAGCAGCTTAGGGGGGTCAATTTTCACAGATACGCAGTATTTT. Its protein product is CASSLGGSIFTDTQYF.

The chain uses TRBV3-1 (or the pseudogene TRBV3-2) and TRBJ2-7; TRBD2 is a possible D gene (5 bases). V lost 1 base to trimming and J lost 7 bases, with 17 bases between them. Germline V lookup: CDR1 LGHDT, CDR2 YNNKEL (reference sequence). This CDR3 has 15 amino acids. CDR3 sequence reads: CASSQVAIGPGEQYF. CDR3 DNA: TGTGCCAGCAGCCAAGTAGCCATCGGGCCGGGAGAGCAGTACTTC.

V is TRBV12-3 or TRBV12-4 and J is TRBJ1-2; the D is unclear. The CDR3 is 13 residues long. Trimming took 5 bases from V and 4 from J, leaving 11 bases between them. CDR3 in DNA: TGTGCCAGCAGTCCTGAAGGGCTCTATGGCTACACCTTC. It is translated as CASSPEGLYGYTF.

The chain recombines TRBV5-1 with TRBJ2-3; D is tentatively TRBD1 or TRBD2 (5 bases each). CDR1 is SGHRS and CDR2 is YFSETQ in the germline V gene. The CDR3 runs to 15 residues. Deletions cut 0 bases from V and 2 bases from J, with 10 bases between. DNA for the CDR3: TGCGCCAGCAGCTTGGTTGGGGGATTCACAGATACGCAGTATTTT. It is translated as CASSLVGGFTDTQYF.

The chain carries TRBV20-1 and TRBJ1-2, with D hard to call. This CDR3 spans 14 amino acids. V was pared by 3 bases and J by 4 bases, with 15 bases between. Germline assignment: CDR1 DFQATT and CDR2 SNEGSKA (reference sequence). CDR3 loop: CSASGVLTIYGYTF. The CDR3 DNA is TGCAGTGCTAGTGGGGTACTCACTATCTATGGCTACACCTTC.

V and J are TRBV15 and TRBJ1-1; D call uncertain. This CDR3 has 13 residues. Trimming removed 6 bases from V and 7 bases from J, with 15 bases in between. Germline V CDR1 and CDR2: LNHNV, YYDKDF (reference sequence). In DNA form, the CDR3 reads TGTGCCACCAGTCCAGTCGAACATAGTGAAGCTTTCTTT. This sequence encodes CATSPVEHSEAFF.

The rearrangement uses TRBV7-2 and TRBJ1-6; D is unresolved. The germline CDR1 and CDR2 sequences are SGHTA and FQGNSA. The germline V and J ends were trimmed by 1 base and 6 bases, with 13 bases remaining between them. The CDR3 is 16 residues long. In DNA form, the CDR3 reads TGTGCCAGCAGCTTAGGAGTTGTGGGTAGTAATTCACCCCTCCACTTT. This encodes CASSLGVVGSNSPLHF.

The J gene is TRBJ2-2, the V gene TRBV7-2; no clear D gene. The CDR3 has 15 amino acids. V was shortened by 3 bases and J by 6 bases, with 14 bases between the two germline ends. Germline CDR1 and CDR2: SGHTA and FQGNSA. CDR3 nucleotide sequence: TGTGCCAGCAGCTTCGACGCAGGTCCCGCCGGGGAGCTGTTTTTT. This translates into CASSFDAGPAGELFF.

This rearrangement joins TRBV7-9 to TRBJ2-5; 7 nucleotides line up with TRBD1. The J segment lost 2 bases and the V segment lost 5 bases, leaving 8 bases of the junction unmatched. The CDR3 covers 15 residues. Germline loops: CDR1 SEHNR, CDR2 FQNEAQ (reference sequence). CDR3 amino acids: CASSPRTTGQETQYF. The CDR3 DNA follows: TGTGCCAGCAGCCCTAGGACGACAGGGCAAGAGACCCAGTACTTC.

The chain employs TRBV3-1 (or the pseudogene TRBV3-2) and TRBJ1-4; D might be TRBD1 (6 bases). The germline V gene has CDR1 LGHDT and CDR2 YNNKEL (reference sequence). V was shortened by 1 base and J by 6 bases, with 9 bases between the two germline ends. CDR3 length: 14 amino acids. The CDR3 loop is CASSQVSGDEKLFF. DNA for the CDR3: TGTGCCAGCAGCCAAGTATCAGGGGATGAAAAACTGTTTTTT.

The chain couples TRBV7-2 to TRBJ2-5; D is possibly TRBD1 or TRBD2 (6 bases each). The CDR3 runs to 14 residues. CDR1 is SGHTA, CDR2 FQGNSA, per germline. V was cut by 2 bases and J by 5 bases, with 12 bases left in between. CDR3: CASSLMGGGETQYF. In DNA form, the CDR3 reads TGTGCCAGCAGCTTAATGGGGGGCGGGGAGACCCAGTACTTC. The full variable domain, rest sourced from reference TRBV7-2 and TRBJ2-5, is GAGVSQSPSNKVTEKGKDVELRCDPISGHTALYWYRQSLGQGLEFLIYFQGNSAPDKSGLPSDRFSAERTGGSVSTLTIQRTQQEDSAVYLCASSLMGGGETQYFGPGTRLLVL.

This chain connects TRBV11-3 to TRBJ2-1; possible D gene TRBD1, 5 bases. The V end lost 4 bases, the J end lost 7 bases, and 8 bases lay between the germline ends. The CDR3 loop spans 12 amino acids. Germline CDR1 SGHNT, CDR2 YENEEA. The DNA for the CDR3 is TGTGCCAGCAGCTCCAGGGAAAATGAGCAGTTCTTC. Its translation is CASSSRENEQFF.

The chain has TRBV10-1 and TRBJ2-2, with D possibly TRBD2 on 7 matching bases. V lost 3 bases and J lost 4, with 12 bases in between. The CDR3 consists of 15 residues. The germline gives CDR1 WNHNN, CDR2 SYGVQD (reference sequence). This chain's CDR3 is CASSDGGAGTGELFF. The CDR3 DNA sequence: TGCGCCAGCAGTGATGGGGGGGCAGGCACCGGGGAGCTGTTTTTT.

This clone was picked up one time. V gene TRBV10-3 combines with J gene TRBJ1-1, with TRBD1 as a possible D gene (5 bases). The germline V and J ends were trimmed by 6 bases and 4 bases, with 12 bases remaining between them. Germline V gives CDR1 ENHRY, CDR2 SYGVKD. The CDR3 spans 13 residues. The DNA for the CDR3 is TGTGCCATCAGGAACGGGGGGAGCACTGAAGCTTTCTTT. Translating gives CAIRNGGSTEAFF.

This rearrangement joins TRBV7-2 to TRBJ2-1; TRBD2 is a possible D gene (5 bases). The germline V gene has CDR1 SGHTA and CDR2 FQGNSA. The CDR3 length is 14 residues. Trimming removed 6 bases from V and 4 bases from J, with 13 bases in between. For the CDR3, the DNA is TGTGCCAGCAGATGGGGAACTAGATACAATGAGCAGTTCTTC. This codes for CASRWGTRYNEQFF.